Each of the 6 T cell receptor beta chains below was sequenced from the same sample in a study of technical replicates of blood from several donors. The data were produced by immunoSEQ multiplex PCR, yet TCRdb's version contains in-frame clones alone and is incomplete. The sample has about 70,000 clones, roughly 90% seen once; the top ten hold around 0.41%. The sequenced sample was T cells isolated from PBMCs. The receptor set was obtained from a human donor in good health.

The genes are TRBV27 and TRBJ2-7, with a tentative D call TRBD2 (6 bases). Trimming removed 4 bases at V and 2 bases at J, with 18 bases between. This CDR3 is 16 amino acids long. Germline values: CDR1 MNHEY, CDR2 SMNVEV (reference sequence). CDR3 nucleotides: TGTGCCAGCAGTTCCCCCTCTGCGGGACGCACCTACGAGCAGTACTTC. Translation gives CASSSPSAGRTYEQYF.

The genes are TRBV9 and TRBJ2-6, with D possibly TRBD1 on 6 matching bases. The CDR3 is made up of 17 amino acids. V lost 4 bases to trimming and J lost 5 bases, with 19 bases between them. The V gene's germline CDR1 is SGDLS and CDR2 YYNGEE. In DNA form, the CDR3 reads TGTGCCAGCAGCCCTCGTTACAGGGCACGAAGGGCCAACGTCCTGACTTTC. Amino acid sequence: CASSPRYRARRANVLTF.

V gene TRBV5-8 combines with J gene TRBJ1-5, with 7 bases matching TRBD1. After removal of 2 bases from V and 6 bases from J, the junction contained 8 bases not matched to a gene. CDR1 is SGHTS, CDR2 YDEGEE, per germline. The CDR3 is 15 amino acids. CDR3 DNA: TGTGCCAGCAGCTTACATGGACAGGAGGGTCAGCCCCAGCATTTT. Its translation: CASSLHGQEGQPQHF.

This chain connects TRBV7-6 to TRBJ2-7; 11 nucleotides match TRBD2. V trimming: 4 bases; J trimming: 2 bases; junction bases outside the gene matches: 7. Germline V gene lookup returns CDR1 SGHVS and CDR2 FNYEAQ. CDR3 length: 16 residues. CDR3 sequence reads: CASSSPRLAGTYEQYF. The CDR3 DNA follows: TGTGCCAGCAGCTCCCCCCGACTAGCGGGGACCTACGAGCAGTACTTC.

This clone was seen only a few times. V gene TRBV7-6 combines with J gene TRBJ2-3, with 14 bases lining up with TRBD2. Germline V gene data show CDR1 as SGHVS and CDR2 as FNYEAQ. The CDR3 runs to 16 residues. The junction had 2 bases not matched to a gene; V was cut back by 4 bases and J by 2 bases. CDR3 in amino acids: CASSSGLAGVTDTQYF. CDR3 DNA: TGTGCCAGCAGCTCGGGACTAGCGGGAGTCACAGATACGCAGTATTTT.

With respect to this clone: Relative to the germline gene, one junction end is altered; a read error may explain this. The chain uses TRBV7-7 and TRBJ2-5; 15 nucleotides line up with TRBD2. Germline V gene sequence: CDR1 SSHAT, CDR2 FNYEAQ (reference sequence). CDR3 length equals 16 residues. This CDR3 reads CASSFSGTSGRETQYF. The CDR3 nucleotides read TGTGCTAGCAGCTTCTCCGGGACTAGCGGGAGGGAGACCCAGTACTTC.